The TCR beta chain described here comes from a study of molecular identifiers for immune sequencing clone quantification. Sorting selected naive CD8 T cells with a CD8+CD4-CCR7+CD45RA+ phenotype. TCRdb reanalysed the PCR reads using MiXCR and keeps one entry per CDR3 protein. The sample holds approximately 500,000 distinct CDR3 sequences, 20% to 25% seen once. V was shortened by 1 base and J by 6 bases, with 7 bases between the two germline ends. The CDR3 covers 12 residues. Germline values: CDR1 SEHNR, CDR2 FQNEAQ (reference sequence). This clonotype was sampled from a human donor in good health. Some libraries in this study had Jurkat cell RNA spiked in. The J gene is TRBJ2-7, the V gene TRBV7-9; D not resolved. The sequenced sample consisted of naive CD8+ T cells from blood, with Jurkat cell RNA spiked in. Subset given: FACS-sorted CD8+CD4-CCR7+CD45RA+ naive T cells. The CDR3 here is CASSLVTTEQYF. The CDR3 coding sequence is TGTGCCAGCAGCTTAGTGACGACCGAGCAGTACTTC. Variable domain in full (rest from reference TRBV7-9 and TRBJ2-7): DTGVSQNPRHKITKRGQNVTFRCDPISEHNRLYWYRQTLGQGPEFLTYFQNEAQLEKSRLLSDRFSAERPKGSFSTLEIQRTEQGDSAMYLCASSLVTTEQYFGPGTRLTVT.